Here is one TCR beta chain with its context. No antigen is known for it. Base qualities are not recorded, but no much larger clone differs from it by a single base. This sample was included in a study of type 1 and type 2 diabetes patients (dated by TCRdb to 2016 to 2018). Background for the entire study: Eight or nine type 1 diabetes patients, a few type 2 diabetes patients and 6 or 7 nondiabetic controls, all recruited in China, made up the cohort. TCRbeta libraries were sequenced paired-end on Illumina HiSeq 2000 or MiSeq instruments. The study profiled TCRbeta repertoires by high-throughput sequencing to compare type 1 diabetes, type 2 diabetes and nondiabetic individuals. Type 2 diabetes patients were included as a disease comparison group for the type 1 diabetes patients. Throughout the study, CD4 or CD8 MicroBeads on MACS columns were used to positively select CD4+ and CD8+ T cells from PBMCs. Comparing approximately 19-cycle and approximately 25-cycle amplification showed similar V gene usage, suggesting similar primer efficiencies and random PCR bias. A total of over 15,000,000 paired-end reads was generated across the whole study.

What the work shows at the level of the full study, not this receptor alone: Study groups were not matched for age and gender, which possibly biased interpretation. Highly correlated V and J gene usage patterns were observed for type 2 diabetes and control samples, with an average of approximately 0.97 between samples. Since just a limited number of T2D and control samples were sequenced, some T1D-only HECs might also appear in more T2D or control samples. In both CD4+ and CD8+ T cells, type 2 diabetes repertoires were highly diverse, with diversity significantly greater than that of type 1 diabetes repertoires. Type 2 diabetes patients had few highly-expanded CD4+ clones, median one, accounting for a median about 4% of reads.

TCRdb names Illumina MiSeq as the instrument used. TCRbeta CDR3 amplification used genomic DNA from the sorted T cell subsets as template. The TCRbeta CDR3 region was amplified by multiplex PCR using 30 forward and 13 reverse primers. PCR products were purified with AMPure XP beads, then indices and adaptors were added in a second roughly 24-cycle PCR. Libraries were gel-purified using the QIAquick Gel Extraction Kit before sequencing. The study's own analysis went as follows. Paired-end reads were merged using FLASH and were aligned with IgBLAST to IMGT V, D and J germline references. Reads with below 70% alignment identity to germline references were discarded, and roughly 11 million reads were retained study-wide. CDR3 boundaries, reading frame and productivity were assigned following IMGT definitions. Highly-expanded clones were defined as clones at or above 1% of reads, and diversity was measured by normalized Shannon entropy. Unpaired two-tailed t-tests were used to test for differences in Shannon entropy between groups. The public reads were run again by TCRdb, first through fastp at Q25 and then through MiXCR, and only productive beta chains were kept. Each CDR3 protein appears once, grouped with its most common genes and DNA. TCRdb's processing, not the authors', yielded these V and J calls. This sample holds some 250,000 distinct CDR3 sequences; more than 40% were observed only once. Clones ranked in the top ten supply around 13% of the sample.

All diabetic patients met standard classification criteria for type 1 or type 2 diabetes, with glucose and C-peptide assessed by WHO-recommended methods. Donors with other autoimmune diseases or infections within the previous four weeks were excluded from participation. Around 10 milliliters of peripheral blood were drawn from each participant. PBMCs were isolated with LymphoPrep density separation. This clonotype was sampled from a man younger than 35 with type 2 diabetes. Material: peripheral blood mononuclear cells (PBMCs).

This receptor has the CDR3 CASSESGRQPQHF. At the DNA level, the sequence is TGTGCCAGCAGTGAATCGGGGCGTCAGCCCCAGCATTTT. This sequence uses TRBV25-1 and TRBJ1-5; tentative D gene TRBD1, with 5 bases matching. Trimming costs V 1 base and J 6 bases, and their ends lie 7 bases apart. From the cysteine through the phenylalanine, the CDR3 covers 13 amino acids. Here the CDR3 DNA is all that survives: 39 bases in frame from base 1. CDR1 and CDR2, per the germline V gene, are MGHDK and SYGVNS.